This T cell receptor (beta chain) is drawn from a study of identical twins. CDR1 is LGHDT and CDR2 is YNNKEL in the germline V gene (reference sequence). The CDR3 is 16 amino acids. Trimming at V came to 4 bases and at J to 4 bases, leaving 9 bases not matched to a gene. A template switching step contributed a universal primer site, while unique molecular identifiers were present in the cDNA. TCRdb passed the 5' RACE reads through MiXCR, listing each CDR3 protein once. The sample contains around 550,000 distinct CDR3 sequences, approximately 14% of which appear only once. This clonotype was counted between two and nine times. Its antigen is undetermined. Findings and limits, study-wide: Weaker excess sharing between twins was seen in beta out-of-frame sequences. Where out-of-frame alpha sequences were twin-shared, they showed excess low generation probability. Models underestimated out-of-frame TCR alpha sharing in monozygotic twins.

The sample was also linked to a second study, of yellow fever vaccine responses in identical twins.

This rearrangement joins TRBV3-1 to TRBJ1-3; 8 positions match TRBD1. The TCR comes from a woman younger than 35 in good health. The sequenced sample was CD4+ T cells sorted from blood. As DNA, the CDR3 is TGTGCCAGCAGCCGAGGACAGGGCGTGGGAGGAAACACCATATATTTT. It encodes CASSRGQGVGGNTIYF.